Below are 18 T cell receptor beta chains sequenced from a single sample in a study of beta chain features in type 1 diabetes. cDNA synthesis used the whole RNA isolate, giving expressed TCRB sequences. Assay: immunoSEQ multiplex PCR; the TCRdb copy retains only in-frame clones and omits some. The sample consists of roughly 290,000 clones, approximately 16% of them appearing once. These receptors' antigens are unknown. Study findings and constraints: Across all four CD4+ subsets, people with type 1 diabetes showed modestly shorter TCRB CDR3s.

The specimen sequenced was naive CD4+ T cells from blood. The receptors shown here come from a man aged 18 to 35 with type 1 diabetes.

The gene calls are TRBV7-2 and TRBJ2-5; D is uncertain. CDR1 and CDR2 from the germline V gene are SGHTA and FQGNSA. V was trimmed by 5 bases and J by 5 bases, leaving 12 bases between them. This CDR3 is built from 13 residues. The CDR3 is CASSPRGTETQYF. DNA of the CDR3: TGTGCCAGCAGCCCGAGAGGTACGGAGACCCAGTACTTC.

This clone was seen a few times. The chain is built from TRBV10-3 and TRBJ2-1; perhaps TRBD2 as D (6 bases). Per the germline V gene, CDR1 is ENHRY and CDR2 is SYGVKD. The CDR3 has 14 residues. Trimming pared 2 bases from V and 4 bases from J, leaving 9 bases between. CDR3 sequence reads: CAISERESYNEQFF. For the CDR3, the DNA is TGTGCCATCAGTGAGCGGGAGTCGTACAATGAGCAGTTCTTC.

The chain carries TRBV5-1 and TRBJ2-5, with TRBD2 identical over 7 bases. With 0 bases clipped from V and 1 base from J, the junction kept 15 bases outside the gene matches. Germline lookup yields CDR1 SGHRS and CDR2 YFSETQ. The CDR3 is 19 amino acids. CDR3 sequence: CASSLGLLANTQSQETQYF. CDR3 DNA: TGCGCCAGCAGCTTGGGACTACTAGCGAATACCCAAAGCCAAGAGACCCAGTACTTC.

This sequence joins TRBV28 and TRBJ1-1, with 7 bases fitting TRBD1. J was trimmed by 1 base and V by 6 bases; bases with no gene match: 5. CDR3 length equals 14 residues. Germline assignment: CDR1 MDHEN and CDR2 SYDVKM. In DNA form, the CDR3 reads TGTGCCAGCAGCCTCACAGGGGCGAACACTGAAGCTTTCTTT. It is translated as CASSLTGANTEAFF.

This chain connects TRBV30 to TRBJ2-2, with D hard to call. In germline, CDR1 is GTSNPN, CDR2 SVGIG (reference sequence). This CDR3 region has 15 residues. The V end was cut by 4 bases, the J end by 0 bases, with 12 bases between. The CDR3 DNA reads TGTGCCTGGATCTCGACTGTTGCGAACACCGGGGAGCTGTTTTTT. Its translation is CAWISTVANTGELFF.

This clone was detected only a few times. V usage is TRBV19 and J usage is TRBJ1-2; 8 nucleotides match TRBD1. The V gene's germline CDR1 is LNHDA and CDR2 SQIVND (reference sequence). V shed 4 bases, J shed 5 bases, and the junction held 6 bases outside the gene matches. This CDR3 is built from 14 residues. CDR3 sequence reads: CASSTRDRTYGYTF. In DNA, the CDR3 is TGTGCCAGTAGTACCCGGGACAGGACTTATGGCTACACCTTC.

This clone was seen a few times. The CDR3 nucleotides are TGTGCCAGCAGAACCGGGACTCAGTACTTC. This codes for CASRTGTQYF. The chain couples TRBV2 to TRBJ2-7; a weak D match, TRBD2 (6 bases). V was pared by 6 bases and J by 10 bases, with 10 bases between. The CDR3 runs 10 residues. Germline V gene sequence: CDR1 SNHLY, CDR2 FYNNEI.

The chain carries TRBV2 and TRBJ1-1; 7 bases fit TRBD1. Germline CDR1 reads SNHLY; CDR2 reads FYNNEI. Unmatched junction bases numbered 6, after V lost 6 bases and J lost 2 bases. CDR3 length: 14 residues. The CDR3 is CASSGQGGNTEAFF. The CDR3 coding sequence is TGTGCCAGCAGCGGGCAGGGGGGAAACACTGAAGCTTTCTTT.

The genes are TRBV19 and TRBJ2-6; tentatively, D is TRBD2 (5 bases). V was clipped by 8 bases and J by 0 bases, with 5 bases between them. The CDR3 covers 13 residues. Germline assignment: CDR1 LNHDA and CDR2 SQIVND (reference sequence). The CDR3: CASGSSGANVLTF. CDR3 sequence (DNA): TGTGCCAGTGGGAGCTCTGGGGCCAACGTCCTGACTTTC.

The chain employs TRBV11-2 and TRBJ1-6; no definite D call. The CDR3 has 12 residues. Germline assignment: CDR1 SGHAT and CDR2 FQNNGV. CDR3 protein: CERGSYNSPLHF. The CDR3 nucleotides are TGTGAGCGGGGTTCCTATAATTCACCCCTCCACTTT. The full variable domain, with the rest looked up from reference TRBV11-2 and TRBJ1-6, is EAGVAQSPRYKIIEKRQSVAFWCNPISGHATLYWYQQILGQGPKLLIQFQNNGVVDDSQLPKDRFSAERLKGVDSTLKIQPAKLEDSAVYLCERGSYNSPLHFGNGTRLTVT.

This chain connects TRBV27 to TRBJ1-6; 7 bases map to TRBD1. The germline CDR1 and CDR2 sequences are MNHEY and SMNVEV (reference sequence). The CDR3 is 17 residues long. V was clipped by 5 bases and J by 5 bases; unmatched bases: 12. The DNA for the CDR3 is TGTGCCAGCAGTCTGCGCCTTGGACAGGCCAATAATTCACCCCTCCACTTT. It yields the protein CASSLRLGQANNSPLHF.

The chain is built from TRBV28 and TRBJ2-5; 7 bases agree with TRBD1. This CDR3 is built from 15 residues. V lost 6 bases to trimming and J lost 4 bases; unmatched junction nucleotides: 11. CDR1 is MDHEN, CDR2 SYDVKM, per germline. CDR3 coding DNA: TGTGCCAGCAGCCCCCCGGGACAGTCAAGAGAGACCCAGTACTTC. Protein: CASSPPGQSRETQYF.

The genes are TRBV19 and TRBJ1-2, with 9 bases matching TRBD1. CDR3 length: 15 residues. V lost 6 bases to trimming and J lost 6 bases; unmatched junction nucleotides: 11. Germline CDR1 reads LNHDA; CDR2 reads SQIVND (reference sequence). CDR3 protein: CASRRRGQGSNGYTF. The CDR3, as DNA: TGTGCCAGTAGACGACGGGGACAGGGATCGAATGGCTACACCTTC.

This chain links TRBV10-3 with TRBJ2-3; a weak D match, TRBD2 (6 bases). Trimming took off 8 bases at V and 1 base at J, with 19 bases between the two ends. CDR1 and CDR2 (germline): ENHRY, SYGVKD. The CDR3 contains 16 residues. The CDR3 nucleotides are TGTGCCATCGGTCAGGGTTTTGGAGGGGGCACAGATACGCAGTATTTT. Translated: CAIGQGFGGGTDTQYF.

The chain joins TRBV4-3 to TRBJ2-7, with a possible D match to TRBD1 (5 bases). Trimming pared 2 bases from V and 2 bases from J, leaving 16 bases between. The V gene's germline CDR1 is LGHNA and CDR2 YSLEER. CDR3 length equals 16 residues. The CDR3 loop is CASSQSVGPGTYEQYF. CDR3 nucleotide sequence: TGCGCCAGCAGCCAAAGCGTAGGGCCAGGGACCTACGAGCAGTACTTC.

In nucleotides, the CDR3 is TGTGCCAGCAGTTTCGCGCAGGGGGGTTATGGCTACACCTTC. Translation: CASSFAQGGYGYTF. This chain uses TRBV27 with TRBJ1-2, with 7 bases lining up with TRBD1. The CDR3 is made up of 14 amino acids. From germline, CDR1 is MNHEY and CDR2 SMNVEV (reference sequence). V shed 3 bases and J 5 bases; nucleotides not matched to a gene: 6.

This clone was seen only a few times. The V gene is TRBV6-5, the J gene TRBJ2-7, with 9 bases that match TRBD2. CDR1 MNHEY and CDR2 SVGAGI come from the germline V gene. Losses at the gene ends were 2 bases for V and 2 bases for J; bases not matched to a gene: 4. This CDR3 spans 15 amino acids. The CDR3 region is CASSYQAGGTYEQYF. In DNA form, the CDR3 reads TGTGCCAGCAGTTACCAAGCGGGAGGTACCTACGAGCAGTACTTC.

V usage is TRBV28 and J usage is TRBJ2-1; D remains unclear. In germline, CDR1 is MDHEN, CDR2 SYDVKM. V lost 5 bases to trimming and J lost 4 bases, with 15 bases between them. The CDR3 is 15 residues long. The CDR3 reads CASSPDFNGYNEQFF. The CDR3 bases are TGTGCCAGCAGTCCAGACTTTAACGGGTACAATGAGCAGTTCTTC.